The present entry profiles one TCR beta chain with its context. This CDR3 spans 15 amino acids. V dropped 6 bases and J dropped 5; count of bases not matched to a gene: 10. From germline, CDR1 is MNHEY and CDR2 SMNVEV (reference sequence). This sample is drawn from a study of blood T cell repertoires in COVID-19. Across the whole study: The United States, Italy and Spain provided the acute and convalescent COVID-19 samples. T cells, B-cell-depleted T cells, or PBMCs supplied cDNA or gDNA.

Repertoires were generated with immunoSEQ multiplex PCR, while TCRdb's copy carries only in-frame clones and drops some. The sample contains 140,000 to 150,000 clones, 70% to 85% of which appear only once. This TCR derives from a man aged 60-69 years with active or convalescent COVID-19. The chain links TRBV27 to TRBJ2-5; 9 positions match TRBD2. The sample comprised peripheral blood. In DNA form, the CDR3 reads TGTGCCAGCAGCCCGGCTAGCGGGGTCCGTGAGACCCAGTACTTC. It encodes CASSPASGVRETQYF.